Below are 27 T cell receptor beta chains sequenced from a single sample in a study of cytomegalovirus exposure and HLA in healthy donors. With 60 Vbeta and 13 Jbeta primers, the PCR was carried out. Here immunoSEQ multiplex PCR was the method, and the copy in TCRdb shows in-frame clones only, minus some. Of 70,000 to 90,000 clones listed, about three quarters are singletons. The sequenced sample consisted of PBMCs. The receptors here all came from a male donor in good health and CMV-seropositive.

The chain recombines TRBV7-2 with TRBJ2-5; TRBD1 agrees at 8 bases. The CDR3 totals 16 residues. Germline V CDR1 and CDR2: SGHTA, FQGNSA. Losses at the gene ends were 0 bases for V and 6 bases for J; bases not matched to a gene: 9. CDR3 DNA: TGTGCCAGCAGCTTAGCAACCGGGACAGGAGGACAGACCCAGTACTTC. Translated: CASSLATGTGGQTQYF.

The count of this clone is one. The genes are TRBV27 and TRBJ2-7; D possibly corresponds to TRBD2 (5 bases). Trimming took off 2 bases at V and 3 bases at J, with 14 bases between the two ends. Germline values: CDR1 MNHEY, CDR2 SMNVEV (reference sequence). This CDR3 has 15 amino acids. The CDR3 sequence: CASSLTGEPDYEQYF. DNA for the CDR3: TGTGCCAGCAGTTTAACTGGGGAGCCGGACTACGAGCAGTACTTC.

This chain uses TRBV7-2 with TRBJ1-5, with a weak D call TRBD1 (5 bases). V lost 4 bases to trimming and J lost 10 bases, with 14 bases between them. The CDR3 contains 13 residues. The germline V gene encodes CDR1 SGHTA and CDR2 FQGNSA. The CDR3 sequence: CASSSTDSEPQHF. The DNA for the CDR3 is TGTGCCAGCAGCTCTACCGACAGTGAACCCCAGCATTTT.

CDR3: CASSKSRGSQF. For the CDR3, the DNA is TGTGCCAGCAGCAAAAGTCGGGGATCCCAATTC. The V gene is TRBV21-1, the J gene TRBJ1-2. TRBV21-1 is flagged as a pseudogene. The CDR3 sequence is 11 residues long.

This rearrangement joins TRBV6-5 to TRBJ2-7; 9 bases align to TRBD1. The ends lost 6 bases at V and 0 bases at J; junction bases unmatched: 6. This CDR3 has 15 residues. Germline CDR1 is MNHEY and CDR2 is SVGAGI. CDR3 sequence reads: CASRLTGGASYEQYF. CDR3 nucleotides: TGTGCCAGCAGACTTACAGGGGGCGCCTCCTACGAGCAGTACTTC.

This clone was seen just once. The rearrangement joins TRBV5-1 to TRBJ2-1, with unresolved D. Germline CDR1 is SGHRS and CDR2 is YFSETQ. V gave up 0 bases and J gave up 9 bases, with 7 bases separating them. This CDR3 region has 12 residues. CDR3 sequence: CASSLVSAEQFF. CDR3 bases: TGCGCCAGCAGCTTGGTCAGCGCTGAGCAGTTCTTC.

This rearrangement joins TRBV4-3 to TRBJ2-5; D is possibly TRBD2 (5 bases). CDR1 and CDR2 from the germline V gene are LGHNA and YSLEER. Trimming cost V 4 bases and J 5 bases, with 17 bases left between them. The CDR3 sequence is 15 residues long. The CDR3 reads CASSLHALGLETQYF. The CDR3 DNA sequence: TGCGCCAGCAGCCTACACGCACTAGGCCTGGAGACCCAGTACTTC.

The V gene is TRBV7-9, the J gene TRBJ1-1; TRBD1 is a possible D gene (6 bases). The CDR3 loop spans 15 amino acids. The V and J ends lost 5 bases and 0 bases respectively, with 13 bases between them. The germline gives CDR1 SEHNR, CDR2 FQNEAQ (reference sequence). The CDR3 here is CASSVNRAMNTEAFF. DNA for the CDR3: TGTGCCAGCAGCGTAAACAGGGCCATGAACACTGAAGCTTTCTTT.

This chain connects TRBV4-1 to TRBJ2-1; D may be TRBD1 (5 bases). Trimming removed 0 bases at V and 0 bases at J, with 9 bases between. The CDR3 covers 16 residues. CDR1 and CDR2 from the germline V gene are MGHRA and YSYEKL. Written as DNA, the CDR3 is TGCGCCAGCAGCCAAGAAGGGGAAACCTCCTACAATGAGCAGTTCTTC. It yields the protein CASSQEGETSYNEQFF.

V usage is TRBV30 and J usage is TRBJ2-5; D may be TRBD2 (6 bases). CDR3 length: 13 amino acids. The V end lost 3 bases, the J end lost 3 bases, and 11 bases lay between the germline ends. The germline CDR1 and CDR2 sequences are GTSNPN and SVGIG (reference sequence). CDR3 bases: TGTGCCTGGAGCGGCCTAGCGAAAGAGACCCAGTACTTC. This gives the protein CAWSGLAKETQYF.

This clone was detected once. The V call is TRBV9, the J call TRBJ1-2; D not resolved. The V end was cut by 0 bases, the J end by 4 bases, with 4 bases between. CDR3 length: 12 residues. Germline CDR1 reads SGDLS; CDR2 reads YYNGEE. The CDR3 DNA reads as TGTGCCAGCAGCGTAGGAGTCTATGGCTACACCTTC. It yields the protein CASSVGVYGYTF.

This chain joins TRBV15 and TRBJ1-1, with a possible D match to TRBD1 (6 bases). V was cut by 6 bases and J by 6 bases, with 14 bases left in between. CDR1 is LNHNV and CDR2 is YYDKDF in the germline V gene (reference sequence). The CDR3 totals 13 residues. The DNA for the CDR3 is TGTGCCACCAGGACCAAGGGGGTCTCTGAAGCTTTCTTT. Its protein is CATRTKGVSEAFF.

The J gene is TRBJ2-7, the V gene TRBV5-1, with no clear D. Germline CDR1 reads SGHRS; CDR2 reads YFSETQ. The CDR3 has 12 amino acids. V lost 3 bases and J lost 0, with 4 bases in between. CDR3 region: CASSSSSYEQYF. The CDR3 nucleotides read TGCGCCAGCAGCTCGAGCTCCTACGAGCAGTACTTC.

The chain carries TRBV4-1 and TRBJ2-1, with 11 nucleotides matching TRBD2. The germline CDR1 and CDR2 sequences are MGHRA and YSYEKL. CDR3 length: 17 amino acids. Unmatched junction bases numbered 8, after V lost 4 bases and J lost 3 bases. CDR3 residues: CASSRQTGTSGYNEQFF. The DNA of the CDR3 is TGCGCCAGCAGCCGCCAAACCGGGACTAGCGGCTACAATGAGCAGTTCTTC.

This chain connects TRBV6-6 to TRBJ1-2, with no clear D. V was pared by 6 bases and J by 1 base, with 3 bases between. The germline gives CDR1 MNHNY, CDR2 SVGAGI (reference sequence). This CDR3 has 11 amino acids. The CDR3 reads CASRSNYGYTF. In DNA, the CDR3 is TGTGCCAGCAGGAGTAACTATGGCTACACCTTC.

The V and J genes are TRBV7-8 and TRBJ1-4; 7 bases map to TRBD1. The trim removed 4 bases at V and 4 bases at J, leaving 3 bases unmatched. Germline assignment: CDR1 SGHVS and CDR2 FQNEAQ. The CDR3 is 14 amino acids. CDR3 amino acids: CASSSGQFNEKLFF. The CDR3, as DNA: TGTGCCAGCAGCTCGGGACAGTTTAATGAAAAACTGTTTTTT.

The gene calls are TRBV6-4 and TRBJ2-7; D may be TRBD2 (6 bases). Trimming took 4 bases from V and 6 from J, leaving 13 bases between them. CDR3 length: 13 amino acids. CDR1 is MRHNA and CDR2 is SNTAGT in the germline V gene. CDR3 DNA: TGTGCCAGCAGTGCCACCGGGGGAGGCGAGCAGTACTTC. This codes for CASSATGGGEQYF.

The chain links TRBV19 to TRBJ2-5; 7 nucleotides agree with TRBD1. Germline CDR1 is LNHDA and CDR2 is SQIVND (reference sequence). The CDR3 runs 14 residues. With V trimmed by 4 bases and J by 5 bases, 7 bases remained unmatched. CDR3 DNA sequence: TGTGCCAGTAGTACCCCCAGGGGGACGGAGACCCAGTACTTC. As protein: CASSTPRGTETQYF.

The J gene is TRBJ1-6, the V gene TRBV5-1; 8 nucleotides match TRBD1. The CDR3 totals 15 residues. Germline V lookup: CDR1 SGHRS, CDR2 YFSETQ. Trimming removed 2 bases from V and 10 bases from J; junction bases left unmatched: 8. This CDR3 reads CASSFAQGVWSPLHF. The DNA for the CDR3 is TGCGCCAGCAGCTTTGCACAGGGGGTATGGTCACCCCTCCACTTT.

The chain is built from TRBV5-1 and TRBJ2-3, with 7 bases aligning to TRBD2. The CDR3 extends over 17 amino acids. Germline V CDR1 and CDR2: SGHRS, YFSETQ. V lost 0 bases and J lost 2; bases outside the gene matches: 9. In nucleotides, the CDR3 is TGCGCCAGCAGCTTGGCCATGACTAGCTATCTCACAGATACGCAGTATTTT. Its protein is CASSLAMTSYLTDTQYF. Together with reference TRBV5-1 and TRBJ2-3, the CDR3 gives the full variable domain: KAGVTQTPRYLIKTRGQQVTLSCSPISGHRSVSWYQQTPGQGLQFLFEYFSETQRNKGNFPGRFSGRQFSNSRSEMNVSTLELGDSALYLCASSLAMTSYLTDTQYFGPGTRLTVL.

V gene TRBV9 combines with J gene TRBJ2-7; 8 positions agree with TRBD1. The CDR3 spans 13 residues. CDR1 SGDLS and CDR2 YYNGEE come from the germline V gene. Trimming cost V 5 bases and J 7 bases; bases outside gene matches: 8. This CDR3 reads CASSARGRQEQYF. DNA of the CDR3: TGTGCCAGCAGTGCCAGGGGGCGCCAGGAGCAGTACTTC.

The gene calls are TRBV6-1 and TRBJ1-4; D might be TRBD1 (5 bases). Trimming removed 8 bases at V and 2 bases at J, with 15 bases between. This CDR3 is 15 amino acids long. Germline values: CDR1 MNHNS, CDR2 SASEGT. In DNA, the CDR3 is TGTGCCAGCCGGGGGGGGATTGCGACTAATGAAAAACTGTTTTTT. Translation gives CASRGGIATNEKLFF.

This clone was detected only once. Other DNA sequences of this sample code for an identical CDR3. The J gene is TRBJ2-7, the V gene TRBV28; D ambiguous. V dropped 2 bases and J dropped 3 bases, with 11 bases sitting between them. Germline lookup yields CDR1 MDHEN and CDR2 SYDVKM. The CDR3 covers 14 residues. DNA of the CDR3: TGTGCCAGCAGTTTAGCCGGTGGGCTCTACGAGCAGTACTTC. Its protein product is CASSLAGGLYEQYF.

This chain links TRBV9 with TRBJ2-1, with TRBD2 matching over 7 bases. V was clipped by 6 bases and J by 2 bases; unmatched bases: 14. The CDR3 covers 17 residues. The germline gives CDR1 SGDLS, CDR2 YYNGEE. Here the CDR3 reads CASIIRGRVAAYNEQFF. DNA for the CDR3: TGTGCCAGCATCATACGAGGGAGGGTAGCGGCCTACAATGAGCAGTTCTTC.

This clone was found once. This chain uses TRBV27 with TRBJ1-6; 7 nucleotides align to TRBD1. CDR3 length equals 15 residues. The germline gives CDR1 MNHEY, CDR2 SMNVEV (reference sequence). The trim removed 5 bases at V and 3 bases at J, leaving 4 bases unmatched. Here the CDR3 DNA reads TGTGCCAGCAGTCCTCGACAGGGCTATAATTCACCCCTCCACTTT. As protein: CASSPRQGYNSPLHF.

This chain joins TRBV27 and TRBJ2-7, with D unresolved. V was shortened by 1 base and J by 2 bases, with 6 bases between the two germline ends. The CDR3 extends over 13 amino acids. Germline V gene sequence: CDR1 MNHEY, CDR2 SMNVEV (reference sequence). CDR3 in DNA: TGTGCCAGCAGTTTATGGCAGACCTACGAGCAGTACTTC. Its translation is CASSLWQTYEQYF.

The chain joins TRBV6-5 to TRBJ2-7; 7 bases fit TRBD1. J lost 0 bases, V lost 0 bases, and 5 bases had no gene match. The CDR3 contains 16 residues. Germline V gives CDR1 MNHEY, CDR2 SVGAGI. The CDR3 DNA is TGTGCCAGCAGTTACTCTGGGACAGCGAGCTCCTACGAGCAGTACTTC. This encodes CASSYSGTASSYEQYF.